This TCR beta chain was captured in a study of T cell responses to AZD1222 COVID-19 vaccine (dated by TCRdb to the early 2020s). With respect to the entire study: AZD1222 recipients with second doses at about 4 weeks or about 12 weeks were pooled, because spike-specific TCR depth and breadth did not differ between schedules. A total of approximately 240 trial participants underwent TCR sequencing, of whom roughly 210 received two doses of AZD1222 and some 26 received two doses of the MenACWY control vaccine. Enrollment into the trials was organized by age into subgroups of 18-55, 56-69 and 70-plus years, and those subgroups contained about 160, 30 and 59 TCR-sequenced participants, respectively.

A note on this clone: Its antigen target is currently unknown. The sample holds no much larger clone one base away, and base qualities are not on file.

The CDR3 regions of human TCRbeta chains were analyzed by immunosequencing. Turning to the authors' computational methods: TCRs in the repertoires were matched against a reference library of SARS-CoV-2-specific TCRs that had been generated with the MIRA antigen-specificity platform. Breadth was defined as the fraction of unique TCRs that were SARS-CoV-2-associated. Depth was defined as the fraction of total T cells that were SARS-CoV-2-associated. Using the MIRA data, every spike-specific TCR was mapped to the spike region that the TCR reacted to and assigned to either a CD4 or a CD8 class. Log10-transformed breadth and depth values were compared by one-way ANOVA with Sidak's multiple comparisons tests. TCRdb limited this immuneACCESS table to in-frame rearrangements with V and J called. A share of clones is missing; checked studies link under half to unresolved V genes, and the rest is unexplained. Clone size and V and J calls were adopted from that table, with D and trimming inferred from the DNA. Here the sample has about 120,000 clones; about 85% occur a single time. Around 2.4% of the sample is taken by the ten largest.

Explained via the paper, the time point label denotes: baseline before first vaccination. Samples from vaccinated people were obtained from the UK trials COV001 and COV002, which included a single-blind randomized controlled phase 2/3 trial of AZD1222 (ChAdOx1 nCoV-19) in healthy adults. Trial participant PBMC samples were collected at day 0 and day 28 after the second dose for TCRbeta chain sequencing. Results the study describes overall, beyond this receptor: The whole spike protein was spanned by vaccine-associated CD4 TCRs, and dominant responses were seen in regions 160-218 and 743-854. Because no samples from the day 14 peak response were available, repertoires could be characterized only after the peak T cell response. Reportedly, almost half of the unique spike-specific TCRs recognized epitopes lying outside the regions that are mutated in the B.1.351 and B.1.1.7 variants. After two AZD1222 doses, spike-specific TCR breadth and depth were significantly higher than at day 0 and than in MenACWY recipients. Only six AZD1222 recipients were SARS-CoV-2 seropositive at baseline, limiting conclusions about previously exposed vaccinees. The 56-69-year group was small, and its depth increase did not reach significance, likely because of low power. Participants were mostly white British, with more females than males. The authors suggested clonal diversity may have been underestimated.

Trimming takes 0 bases from V and 6 bases from J, and the germline ends sit 5 bases apart. CDR1 and CDR2 (SGDLS, YYNGEE) derive from the germline V gene. The CDR3 measures 12 amino acids from cysteine to phenylalanine. CDR3 DNA only is kept here, 36 bases in frame from base 1. The source is an adult in good health. The sequence joins TRBV9 to TRBJ2-3, with the identity of the D gene unclear. The starting material was peripheral blood, obtained on day 0 of AZD1222 vaccination. The bases read TGTGCCAGCAGCGTAGCTGCCGATACGCAGTATTTT. This gives the protein CASSVAADTQYF.